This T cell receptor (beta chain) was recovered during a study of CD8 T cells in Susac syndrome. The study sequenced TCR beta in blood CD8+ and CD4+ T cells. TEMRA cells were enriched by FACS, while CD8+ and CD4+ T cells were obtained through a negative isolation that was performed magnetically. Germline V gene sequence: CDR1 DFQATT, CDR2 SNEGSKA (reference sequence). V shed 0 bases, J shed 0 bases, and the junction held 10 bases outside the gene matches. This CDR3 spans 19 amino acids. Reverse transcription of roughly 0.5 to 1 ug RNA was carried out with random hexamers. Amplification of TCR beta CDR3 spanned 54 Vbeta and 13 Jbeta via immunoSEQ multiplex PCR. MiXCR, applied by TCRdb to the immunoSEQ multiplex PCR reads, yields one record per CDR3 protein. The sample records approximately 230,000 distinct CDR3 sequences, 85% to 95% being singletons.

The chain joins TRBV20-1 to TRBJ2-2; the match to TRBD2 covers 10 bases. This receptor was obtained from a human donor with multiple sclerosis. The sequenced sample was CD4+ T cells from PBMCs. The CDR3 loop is CSARDPRLAGASNTGELFF. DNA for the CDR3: TGCAGTGCTAGAGATCCCCGGCTAGCGGGGGCCTCGAACACCGGGGAGCTGTTTTTT.